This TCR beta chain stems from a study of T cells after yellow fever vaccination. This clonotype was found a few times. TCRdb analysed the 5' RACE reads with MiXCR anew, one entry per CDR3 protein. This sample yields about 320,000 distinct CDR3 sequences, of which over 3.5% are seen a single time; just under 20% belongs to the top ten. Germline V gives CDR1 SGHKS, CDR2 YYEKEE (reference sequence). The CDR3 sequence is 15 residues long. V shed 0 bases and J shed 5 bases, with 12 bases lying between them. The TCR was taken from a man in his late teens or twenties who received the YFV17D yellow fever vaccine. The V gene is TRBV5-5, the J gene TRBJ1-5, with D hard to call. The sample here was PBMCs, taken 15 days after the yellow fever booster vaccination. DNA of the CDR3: TGTGCCAGCAGCTTGGACCAGAAGCCTTATCAGCCCCAGCATTTT. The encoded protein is CASSLDQKPYQPQHF.